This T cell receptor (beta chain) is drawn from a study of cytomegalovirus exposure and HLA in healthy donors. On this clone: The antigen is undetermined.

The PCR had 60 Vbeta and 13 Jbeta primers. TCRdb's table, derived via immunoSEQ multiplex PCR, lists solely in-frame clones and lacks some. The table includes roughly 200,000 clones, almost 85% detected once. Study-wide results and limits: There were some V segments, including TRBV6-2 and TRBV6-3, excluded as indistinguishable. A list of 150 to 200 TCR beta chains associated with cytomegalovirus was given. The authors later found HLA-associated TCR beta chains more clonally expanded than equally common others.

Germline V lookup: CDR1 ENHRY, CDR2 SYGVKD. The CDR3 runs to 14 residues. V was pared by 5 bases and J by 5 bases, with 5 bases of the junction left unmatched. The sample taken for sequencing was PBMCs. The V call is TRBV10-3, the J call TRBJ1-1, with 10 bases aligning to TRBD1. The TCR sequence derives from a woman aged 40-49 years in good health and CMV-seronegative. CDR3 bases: TGTGCCATCAGTAGGGACAGGGGTATAACTGAAGCTTTCTTT. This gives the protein CAISRDRGITEAFF.